A single sample is the source of the 10 T cell receptor beta chains below, sequenced in a study of shared clonotypes between healthy human individuals. The method was immunoSEQ multiplex PCR; TCRdb's version includes in-frame clones alone and lacks a portion of them. The sample lists some 550,000 clones, about 96% seen once, with about 0.057% in the top ten. Specimen: naive CD4+ T cells sorted from blood. This sample's subset: CD45RA+ positively selected. The receptors originated from a woman aged 25 to 45 in good health.

V and J are TRBV7-9 and TRBJ2-7, with D maybe TRBD2 (6 bases). This CDR3 spans 17 amino acids. CDR1 and CDR2 (germline): SEHNR, FQNEAQ (reference sequence). Trimming took 5 bases from V and 2 from J, leaving 22 bases between them. CDR3 residues: CASSPWGEQRVPYEQYF. CDR3 DNA sequence: TGTGCCAGCAGCCCCTGGGGGGAACAGCGGGTCCCCTACGAGCAGTACTTC.

The chain uses TRBV6-5 and TRBJ2-7; tentatively, D is TRBD2 (6 bases). The germline CDR1 and CDR2 sequences are MNHEY and SVGAGI. The V end was cut by 6 bases, the J end by 11 bases, with 20 bases between. CDR3 length: 13 residues. CDR3: CASSPTGGSGKYF. In DNA, the CDR3 is TGTGCCAGCAGCCCTACCGGAGGGAGTGGAAAGTACTTC.

The V call is TRBV28, the J call TRBJ2-7; D is unclear. The germline V and J ends were trimmed by 5 bases and 2 bases, with 19 bases remaining between them. Per germline, CDR1 MDHEN and CDR2 SYDVKM. The CDR3 covers 16 residues. This CDR3 reads CASSLLPTQTPYEQYF. The CDR3 nucleotides read TGTGCCAGCAGTCTCCTCCCGACCCAAACTCCCTACGAGCAGTACTTC.

This sequence joins TRBV7-6 and TRBJ1-2; TRBD1 matches at 8 bases. V lost 5 bases and J lost 3; bases outside the gene matches: 8. Looked up from germline, CDR1 is SGHVS and CDR2 is FNYEAQ. This CDR3 spans 15 amino acids. The CDR3 bases are TGTGCCAGCAGCCCCCAGACAGGGGTATACTATGGCTACACCTTC. It yields the protein CASSPQTGVYYGYTF.

A note on this clone: The same CDR3 can be traced to other DNA sequences in this sample. The rearrangement uses TRBV14 and TRBJ1-3, with D unresolved. The CDR3 contains 13 residues. V lost 1 base and J lost 4, with 5 bases in between. In germline, CDR1 is SGHDN, CDR2 FVKESK. CDR3 in amino acids: CASSQASGNTIYF. The CDR3 DNA reads as TGTGCCAGCAGCCAAGCCTCGGGAAACACCATATATTTT. Variable domain in full (rest from reference TRBV14 and TRBJ1-3): EAGVTQFPSHSVIEKGQTVTLRCDPISGHDNLYWYRRVMGKEIKFLLHFVKESKQDESGMPNNRFLAERTGGTYSTLKVQPAELEDSGVYFCASSQASGNTIYFGEGSWLTVV.

This clone was recorded only once. The chain joins TRBV10-2 to TRBJ2-3, with TRBD2 matching over 10 bases. The germline gives CDR1 WSHSY, CDR2 SAAADI. The J segment lost 1 base and the V segment lost 6 bases, leaving 4 bases of the junction unmatched. The CDR3 has 15 residues. The CDR3 loop is CASRAGTSGTDTQYF. For the CDR3, the DNA is TGCGCCAGCAGGGCCGGGACTAGCGGCACAGATACGCAGTATTTT.

V usage is TRBV6-5 and J usage is TRBJ1-1; D not resolved. Germline CDR1 is MNHEY and CDR2 is SVGAGI. Trimming stripped 6 bases from V and 0 bases from J, with 14 bases between. The CDR3 length is 15 residues. As DNA, the CDR3 is TGTGCCAGCAGGTATGACCCTGATATGAACACTGAAGCTTTCTTT. Protein product: CASRYDPDMNTEAFF.

The V gene is TRBV7-3, the J gene TRBJ2-2; D may be TRBD1 (6 bases). Looked up from germline, CDR1 is SGHTA and CDR2 is FQGTGA. This CDR3 has 15 amino acids. V gave up 1 base and J gave up 1 base, with 7 bases separating them. CDR3 loop: CASSLMGQNTGELFF. The DNA for the CDR3 is TGTGCCAGCAGCTTAATGGGACAGAACACCGGGGAGCTGTTTTTT. The full variable domain, completed using reference TRBV7-3 and TRBJ2-2, is GAGVSQTPSNKVTEKGKYVELRCDPISGHTALYWYRQSLGQGPEFLIYFQGTGAADDSGLPNDRFFAVRPEGSVSTLKIQRTERGDSAVYLCASSLMGQNTGELFFGEGSRLTVL.

The genes are TRBV28 and TRBJ1-6; 8 bases match TRBD1. The CDR3 totals 14 residues. After removal of 5 bases from V and 9 bases from J, the junction contained 6 bases not matched to a gene. Germline V lookup: CDR1 MDHEN, CDR2 SYDVKM. In DNA form, the CDR3 reads TGTGCCAGCAGTGCCGGACAGGGCCTTTCACCCCTCCACTTT. As protein: CASSAGQGLSPLHF.

This chain links TRBV5-1 with TRBJ1-2; no firm D call. Trimming removed 6 bases at V and 3 bases at J, with 15 bases between. This CDR3 region has 14 residues. The germline V gene has CDR1 SGHRS and CDR2 YFSETQ. This CDR3 reads CASNLRGGYYGYTF. As DNA, the CDR3 is TGCGCCAGCAACCTACGTGGAGGCTACTATGGCTACACCTTC.